The 27 T cell receptor beta chains below all came from one sample that was sequenced in a study of blood T cell repertoires in COVID-19. Assay used: immunoSEQ multiplex PCR; TCRdb lists only in-frame clones, some missing. The repertoire includes about 240,000 clones, roughly 76% of them detected once, and roughly 7.4% sits in the top ten. The sample consisted of peripheral blood. The source is a woman aged 80 or over with COVID-19, enrolled during active disease.

This rearrangement joins TRBV7-9 to TRBJ2-1; TRBD2 might be the D (5 bases). CDR1 is SEHNR, CDR2 FQNEAQ, per germline (reference sequence). The CDR3 loop spans 15 amino acids. V lost 3 bases to trimming and J lost 6 bases, with 15 bases between them. The DNA of the CDR3 is TGTGCCAGCAGCTTTATGTGGACCCGGGGCAATGAGCAGTTCTTC. Translated: CASSFMWTRGNEQFF.

This clone came up a few times. The V gene is TRBV5-6, the J gene TRBJ2-1; tentative D call: TRBD1 (5 bases). CDR3 length equals 14 residues. The V gene lost 4 bases and the J gene lost 4 bases, with 12 bases spanning the gap. The germline gives CDR1 SGHDT, CDR2 YYEEEE. This CDR3 is CASSRWAGYNEQFF. The CDR3 DNA reads as TGTGCCAGCAGCCGCTGGGCAGGGTACAATGAGCAGTTCTTC.

The V and J genes are TRBV5-4 and TRBJ2-7, with 10 bases that match TRBD1. J was trimmed by 3 bases and V by 6 bases; bases with no gene match: 6. The germline CDR1 and CDR2 sequences are SGHNT and YYREEE (reference sequence). The CDR3 is made up of 14 amino acids. The CDR3 DNA sequence: TGTGCCAGCACCCCGGACAGGGGGAACTACGAGCAGTACTTC. Translation gives CASTPDRGNYEQYF.

The V gene is TRBV3-1 (or the pseudogene TRBV3-2), the J gene TRBJ1-3, with D hard to call. V dropped 4 bases and J dropped 4 bases, with 8 bases sitting between them. The CDR3 length is 13 residues. Per the germline V gene, CDR1 is LGHDT and CDR2 is YNNKEL (reference sequence). Here the CDR3 reads CASSLSLGNTIYF. DNA of the CDR3: TGTGCCAGCAGCCTGTCATTGGGAAACACCATATATTTT.

This clone was detected a few times. The chain has TRBV5-1 and TRBJ1-5, with no clear D. Germline CDR1 reads SGHRS; CDR2 reads YFSETQ. V was trimmed by 0 bases and J by 0 bases, leaving 10 bases between them. The CDR3 totals 16 residues. CDR3 region: CASSLGAGNSNQPQHF. The CDR3 bases are TGCGCCAGCAGCTTGGGGGCGGGAAATAGCAATCAGCCCCAGCATTTT.

The chain joins TRBV6-5 to TRBJ1-6, with 10 bases fitting TRBD1. The CDR3 is 15 amino acids. The trim removed 2 bases at V and 12 bases at J, leaving 7 bases unmatched. Germline loops: CDR1 MNHEY, CDR2 SVGAGI. The CDR3 DNA is TGTGCCAGCAGTTACGAGACAGGGGGCGACCTACCCCTCCACTTT. Encoded protein: CASSYETGGDLPLHF.

V usage is TRBV3-1 (or the pseudogene TRBV3-2) and J usage is TRBJ2-1; D unclear. V was trimmed by 4 bases and J by 0 bases, leaving 10 bases between them. The CDR3 runs 15 residues. The V gene's germline CDR1 is LGHDT and CDR2 YNNKEL (reference sequence). The CDR3 spells CASSPKFSSYNEQFF. As DNA, the CDR3 is TGTGCCAGCAGCCCCAAGTTCAGCTCCTACAATGAGCAGTTCTTC.

The chain couples TRBV7-2 to TRBJ1-4; 10 positions match TRBD1. The CDR3 contains 16 residues. The V gene end was trimmed by 1 base and the J gene end by 2 bases; junction bases not matched to a gene: 1. In germline, CDR1 is SGHTA, CDR2 FQGNSA. CDR3 sequence: CASSLGTGGTNEKLFF. The CDR3 bases are TGTGCCAGCAGCTTAGGGACAGGGGGGACTAATGAAAAACTGTTTTTT.

The chain couples TRBV24-1 to TRBJ2-1; 11 positions match TRBD2. Trimming cost V 7 bases and J 0 bases; bases outside gene matches: 1. The V gene's germline CDR1 is KGHDR and CDR2 SFDVKD. CDR3 length equals 15 residues. CDR3 DNA: TGTGCCACCAGCGGGACTAGCGGCTCCTACAATGAGCAGTTCTTC. Amino acids: CATSGTSGSYNEQFF.

V gene TRBV14 combines with J gene TRBJ2-3; 9 bases align to TRBD2. CDR3 length: 15 amino acids. V was pared by 3 bases and J by 4 bases, with 5 bases of the junction left unmatched. CDR1 is SGHDN, CDR2 FVKESK, per germline. The CDR3 DNA reads TGTGCCAGCAGCCAGGGCGGGGGGGCCGCAGATACGCAGTATTTT. It translates to CASSQGGGAADTQYF.

V and J are TRBV7-8 and TRBJ1-4, with a tentative D call TRBD1 (5 bases). Deletions cut 5 bases from V and 5 bases from J, with 15 bases between. The CDR3 loop spans 15 amino acids. CDR1 is SGHVS and CDR2 is FQNEAQ in the germline V gene. The CDR3 spells CASSPGHNLNEKLFF. CDR3 coding DNA: TGTGCCAGCAGCCCCGGACATAACTTAAATGAAAAACTGTTTTTT.

The table lists this clone with a count of one. V usage is TRBV28 and J usage is TRBJ1-2; D remains ambiguous. Germline assignment: CDR1 MDHEN and CDR2 SYDVKM. The CDR3 has 13 amino acids. V was shortened by 2 bases and J by 3 bases, with 7 bases between the two germline ends. CDR3 nucleotide sequence: TGTGCCAGCAGTTTAGCGGGATACTATGGCTACACCTTC. This encodes CASSLAGYYGYTF.

This chain joins TRBV19 and TRBJ1-5; TRBD1 is a possible D gene (6 bases). The ends were cut back, 3 bases at V and 2 bases at J, with 14 bases in the middle. Germline-derived CDR1 and CDR2 are LNHDA and SQIVND (reference sequence). The CDR3 has 16 residues. The CDR3 loop reads CASSMSGPGGNQPQHF. The CDR3 DNA reads as TGTGCCAGTAGTATGTCTGGGCCAGGGGGCAATCAGCCCCAGCATTTT.

This clone was counted only a few times. The chain couples TRBV6-6 to TRBJ1-2; D perhaps matches TRBD1 (6 bases). The CDR3 runs 12 residues. V gave up 7 bases and J gave up 3 bases, with 9 bases separating them. Germline V gives CDR1 MNHNY, CDR2 SVGAGI (reference sequence). The DNA of the CDR3 is TGTGCCAGCAAACAGGGTGACTATGGCTACACCTTC. Amino acids: CASKQGDYGYTF.

The chain links TRBV9 to TRBJ1-3; no definite D call. Germline-derived CDR1 and CDR2 are SGDLS and YYNGEE. CDR3 size: 14 residues. V lost 0 bases and J 1 base, leaving 5 bases between the germline ends. The CDR3 protein is CASSVAGSGNTIYF. CDR3 in DNA: TGTGCCAGCAGCGTAGCGGGGTCTGGAAACACCATATATTTT.

The genes are TRBV7-8 and TRBJ2-7, with TRBD1 as a possible D gene (6 bases). Germline CDR1 and CDR2: SGHVS and FQNEAQ. The CDR3 has 13 residues. Between the trimmed V and J ends, which lost 5 bases and 8 bases, there was a span of 16 bases. CDR3 amino acids: CASSLETGQQQYF. The CDR3 bases are TGTGCCAGCAGCCTCGAAACCGGACAGCAGCAGTACTTC.

This clone was observed once. This chain joins TRBV21-1 and TRBJ2-2; the DNA was not compared with TRBD2, the D call given in the table. TRBV21-1 is recorded as a pseudogene. This CDR3 is 18 amino acids long. CDR3 nucleotides: TGTGCCAGCAGCAAAGAACTAGCGGGGCGGACTGGCACCGGGGAGCTGTTTTTT. Translating it yields CASSKELAGRTGTGELFF.

The V and J genes are TRBV5-8 and TRBJ1-4, with 9 bases identical to TRBD1. This CDR3 contains 15 residues. The V gene's germline CDR1 is SGHTS and CDR2 YDEGEE. Germline trimming cut 3 bases from V and 5 bases from J; bases unmatched to any gene: 5. The CDR3 DNA follows: TGTGCCAGCAGCTCGTCGGACAGGGGAAATGAAAAACTGTTTTTT. This encodes CASSSSDRGNEKLFF.

The CDR3 bases are TGTGCCAGCAACAGCGGGACAGGGAATGGCTACACCTTC. It yields the protein CASNSGTGNGYTF. The V gene is TRBV7-8, the J gene TRBJ1-2; 9 nucleotides align to TRBD1. The ends lost 7 bases at V and 6 bases at J; junction bases unmatched: 6. The CDR3 has 13 residues. CDR1 and CDR2 from the germline V gene are SGHVS and FQNEAQ.

J is TRBJ2-7 and V is TRBV25-1; 7 positions match TRBD2. The CDR3 is 13 amino acids. The germline V gene has CDR1 MGHDK and CDR2 SYGVNS. V was clipped by 11 bases and J by 3 bases; unmatched bases: 10. The chain's CDR3 is CARGGRADYEQYF. CDR3 sequence (DNA): TGTGCCCGGGGAGGGCGGGCCGACTACGAGCAGTACTTC.

The V gene is TRBV6-5, the J gene TRBJ1-2; D unclear. Germline loops: CDR1 MNHEY, CDR2 SVGAGI. The CDR3 length is 14 residues. V was trimmed by 0 bases and J by 4 bases, leaving 9 bases between them. CDR3 in DNA: TGTGCCAGCAGTTACTCGGCGGAGTTCTATGGCTACACCTTC. This sequence encodes CASSYSAEFYGYTF.

CDR3 DNA: TGTGCCAGCATTAACAGGGAGGGGACCGGGGAGCTGTTTTTT. As protein: CASINREGTGELFF. J is TRBJ2-2 and V is TRBV2; perhaps TRBD2 as D (7 bases). The CDR3 has 14 residues. Germline loops: CDR1 SNHLY, CDR2 FYNNEI. Trimming took off 7 bases at V and 5 bases at J, with 14 bases between the two ends.

CDR3 nucleotide sequence: TGTGCCAGTAGTGTAACAGGGGAGGAATCACCCCTCCACTTT. It is translated as CASSVTGEESPLHF. The chain has TRBV19 and TRBJ1-6; 7 bases are a match to TRBD1. The CDR3 runs 14 residues. The germline V gene encodes CDR1 LNHDA and CDR2 SQIVND (reference sequence). The V segment lost 5 bases and the J segment 10 bases; nucleotides outside the gene matches: 8.

V gene TRBV15 combines with J gene TRBJ2-7, with D uncertain. The CDR3 spans 17 residues. In germline, CDR1 is LNHNV, CDR2 YYDKDF (reference sequence). V was cut by 0 bases and J by 2 bases, with 17 bases left in between. CDR3 sequence: CATSREVADHYTYEQYF. CDR3 DNA sequence: TGTGCCACCAGCAGAGAGGTAGCAGACCACTATACCTACGAGCAGTACTTC.

The sample holds one count of this clone. This chain connects TRBV14 to TRBJ2-5, with D maybe TRBD2 (6 bases). CDR1 is SGHDN, CDR2 FVKESK, per germline. The CDR3 spans 16 residues. Deletions cut 4 bases from V and 2 bases from J, with 17 bases between. The CDR3 bases are TGTGCCAGCAGCCCCCGGGGCGGGGAGAATCAAGAGACCCAGTACTTC. As protein: CASSPRGGENQETQYF.

The CDR3 is CASSLSDREHYGYTF. DNA for the CDR3: TGTGCCAGCAGTTTATCCGACAGGGAGCACTATGGCTACACCTTC. The chain links TRBV28 to TRBJ1-2; the match to TRBD1 covers 7 bases. J gave up 3 bases and V 1 base, and 5 bases lay outside the gene matches. Germline CDR1 reads MDHEN; CDR2 reads SYDVKM. The CDR3 spans 15 residues.

Note on this clone: The sample has other DNA sequences that encode this CDR3 too. CDR3 DNA: TGTGCTAGTGGGAAACAGGGAAACTATGGCTACACCTTC. Translation gives CASGKQGNYGYTF. The chain couples TRBV12-5 to TRBJ1-2, with TRBD1 as a possible D gene (6 bases). Germline CDR1 reads LGHNT; CDR2 reads FRNRAP. The CDR3 length is 13 residues. V lost 6 bases and J lost 2, with 10 bases in between.